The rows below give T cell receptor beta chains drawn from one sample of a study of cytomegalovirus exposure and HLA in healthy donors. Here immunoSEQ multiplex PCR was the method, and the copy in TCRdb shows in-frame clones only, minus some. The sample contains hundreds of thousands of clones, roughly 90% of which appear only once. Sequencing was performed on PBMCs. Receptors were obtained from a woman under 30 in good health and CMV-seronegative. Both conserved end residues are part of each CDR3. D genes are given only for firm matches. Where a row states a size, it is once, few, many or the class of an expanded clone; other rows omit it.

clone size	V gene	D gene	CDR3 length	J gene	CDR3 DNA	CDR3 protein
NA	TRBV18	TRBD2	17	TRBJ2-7	TGTGCCAGCTCACCACCGCGTTTAGCGGGGGGGCTGGGCGAGCAGTACTTC	CASSPPRLAGGLGEQYF
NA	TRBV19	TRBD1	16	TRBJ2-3	TGTGCCAGTAGTATATCCTCCAGGGGGTATGCAGATACGCAGTATTTT	CASSISSRGYADTQYF
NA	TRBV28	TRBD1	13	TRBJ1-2	TGTGCCAGCCGACTATTACAGGGGACTGTCTACACCTTC	CASRLLQGTVYTF
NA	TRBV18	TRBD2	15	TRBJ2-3	TGTGCCAGCTCACCTATAGCGGGACTCGCAGATACGCAGTATTTT	CASSPIAGLADTQYF
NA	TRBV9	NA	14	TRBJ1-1	TGTGCCAGCAGGGTTGGGGACATGAACACTGAAGCTTTCTTT	CASRVGDMNTEAFF
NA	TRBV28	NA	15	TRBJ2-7	TGTGCCAGCAGTCCGGCGGCTACCCCTCGGGACGAGCAGTACTTC	CASSPAATPRDEQYF
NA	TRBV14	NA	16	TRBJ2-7	TGTGCCAGCAGCCAAGCCCCAAGACAGACCCCCTACGAGCAGTACTTC	CASSQAPRQTPYEQYF
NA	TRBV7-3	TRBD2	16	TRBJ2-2	TGTGCCAGCAGCTTAAACGGACTAGCAAACACCGGGGAGCTGTTTTTT	CASSLNGLANTGELFF
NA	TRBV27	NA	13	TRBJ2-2	TGTGCCAGCAGTTTATCCCAGGGTTGGGAGCTGTTTTTT	CASSLSQGWELFF
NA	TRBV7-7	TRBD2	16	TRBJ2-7	TGTGCCAGCAGCAACCTTGGACTAGCGGGAGGAAGGGAGCAGTACTTC	CASSNLGLAGGREQYF
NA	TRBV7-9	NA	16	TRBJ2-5	TGTGCCAGCAGCTCCTTTTTCCTGACAGCCCCAGAGACCCAGTACTTC	CASSSFFLTAPETQYF
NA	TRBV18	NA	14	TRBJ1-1	TGTGCCAGCTCACTCGTGCGAGGGGAGGCTGAAGCTTTCTTT	CASSLVRGEAEAFF
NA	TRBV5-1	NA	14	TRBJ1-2	TGCGCCAGCAGCTTGGTACAGACGAGGGATGGCTACACCTTC	CASSLVQTRDGYTF
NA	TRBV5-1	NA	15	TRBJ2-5	TGCGCCAGCAGCTTGGTAGGCAGGGCTGCGGAGACCCAGTACTTC	CASSLVGRAAETQYF
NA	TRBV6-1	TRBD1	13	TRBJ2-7	TGTGCCAGCATTCCAGGGGGCCTGGACGAGCAGTACTTC	CASIPGGLDEQYF
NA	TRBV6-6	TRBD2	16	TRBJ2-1	TGTGCCAGCAGAAGACTAGCGGGGAGCTCCTACAATGAGCAGTTCTTC	CASRRLAGSSYNEQFF
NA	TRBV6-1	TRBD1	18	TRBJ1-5	TGTGCCAGCAGTGAAGCCCCGACAGGGGGCACCGACAATCAGCCCCAGCATTTT	CASSEAPTGGTDNQPQHF
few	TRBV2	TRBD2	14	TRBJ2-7	TGTGCCAGCAGGGCGATTGGACTAGCCTACGAGCAGTACTTC	CASRAIGLAYEQYF
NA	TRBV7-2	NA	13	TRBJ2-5	TGTGCCAGCAGCAGACAGGCCCAAGAGACCCAGTACTTC	CASSRQAQETQYF
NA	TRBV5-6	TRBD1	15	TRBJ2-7	TGTGCCAGCAGCTTGTCCGGGACAGGGAAATACGAGCAGTACTTC	CASSLSGTGKYEQYF
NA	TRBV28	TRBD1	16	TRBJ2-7	TGTGCCAGCAGTGGACAGGGGGTGACCAGTCTCTACGAGCAGTACTTC	CASSGQGVTSLYEQYF
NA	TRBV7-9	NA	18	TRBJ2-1	TGTGCCAGCAGCCCCCCAATCGTTGGGGCGCCGGTATTATCTGAGCAGTTCTTC	CASSPPIVGAPVLSEQFF
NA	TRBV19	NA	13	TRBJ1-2	TGTGCCAGTAGTGTAACGCTATCGAAACGCTACACCTTC	CASSVTLSKRYTF
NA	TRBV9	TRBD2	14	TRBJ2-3	TGTGCCAGCAGCGAAAGCGGGAGTCCAGATACGCAGTATTTT	CASSESGSPDTQYF
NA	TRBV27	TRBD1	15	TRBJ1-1	TGTGCCAGCAGTCTCAAGGGACAGGCGAACACTGAAGCTTTCTTT	CASSLKGQANTEAFF
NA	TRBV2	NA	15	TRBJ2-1	TGTGCCAGCAGGGCAAACAGAGAATCCTACAATGAGCAGTTCTTC	CASRANRESYNEQFF
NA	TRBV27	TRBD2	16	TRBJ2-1	TGTGCCAGCAGCATTACCCCGGGACTAGATCATGATGAGCAGTTCTTC	CASSITPGLDHDEQFF
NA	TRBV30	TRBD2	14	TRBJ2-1	TGTGCCGGAAGGCCGGGACTAGCTTTCAATGAGCAGTTCTTC	CAGRPGLAFNEQFF
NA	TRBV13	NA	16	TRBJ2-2	TGTGCCAGCAGCTTAGGGACAGGAGGTAGCACCGGGGAGCTGTTTTTT	CASSLGTGGSTGELFF
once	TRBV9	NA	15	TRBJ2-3	TGTGCCAGCGGAGAAGTCGGGACTAGCACAGATACGCAGTATTTT	CASGEVGTSTDTQYF
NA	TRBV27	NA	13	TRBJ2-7	TGTGCCAGCAGTTTAGACGGGGGCTACGAGCAGTACTTC	CASSLDGGYEQYF
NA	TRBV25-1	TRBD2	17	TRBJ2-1	TGTGCCAGCAGGGCGGGGACTAGCGGGAGGCCCCATGCTGAGCAGTTCTTC	CASRAGTSGRPHAEQFF
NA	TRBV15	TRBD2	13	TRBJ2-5	TGTGCCACTCTGGGGGGGAGTAGGGAGACCCAGTACTTC	CATLGGSRETQYF
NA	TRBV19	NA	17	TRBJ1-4	TGTGCCAGTACCCACACTGTGGTCCGATCCGGGGGGGAAAAACTGTTTTTT	CASTHTVVRSGGEKLFF
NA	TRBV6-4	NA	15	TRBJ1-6	TGTGCCAGCAGTCCCGGCGGAGGACTTAATTCACCCCTCCACTTT	CASSPGGGLNSPLHF
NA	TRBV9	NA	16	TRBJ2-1	TGTGCCAGCAGCGCCACCGGGGGATCGCCTTACAATGAGCAGTTCTTC	CASSATGGSPYNEQFF
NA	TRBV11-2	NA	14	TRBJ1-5	TGTGCCAGCAGCCTCACAGATAGCAATCAGCCCCAGCATTTT	CASSLTDSNQPQHF
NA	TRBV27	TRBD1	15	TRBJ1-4	TGTGCCAGCAGAACGGGGACAGCTCGAAATGAAAAACTGTTTTTT	CASRTGTARNEKLFF
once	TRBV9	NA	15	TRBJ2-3	TGTGCCAGCAGCGCCCGGGACTCGAGCACAGATACGCAGTATTTT	CASSARDSSTDTQYF
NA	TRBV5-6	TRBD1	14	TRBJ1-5	TGTGCCAGCAGCCCGGGACAGAGCAATCAGCCCCAGCATTTT	CASSPGQSNQPQHF
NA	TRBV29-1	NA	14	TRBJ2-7	TGCAGCGTTGAAGAAAGGGGAAGCTCCTACGAGCAGTACTTC	CSVEERGSSYEQYF
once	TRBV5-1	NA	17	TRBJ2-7	TGCGCCAGCAGCTTGGGGTCGGGAGACTCCTCAGGCTACGAGCAGTACTTC	CASSLGSGDSSGYEQYF
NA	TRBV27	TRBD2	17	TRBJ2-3	TGTGCCAGCAGTCCAATCCCAAGCGGGAGAGGGGGAGATACGCAGTATTTT	CASSPIPSGRGGDTQYF
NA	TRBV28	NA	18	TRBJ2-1	TGTGCCAGCACCCAAACCCTGGTGCGGAGGAGCTCCTACAATGAGCAGTTCTTC	CASTQTLVRRSSYNEQFF
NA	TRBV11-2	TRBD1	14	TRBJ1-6	TGTGCCAGCAGCGCACAGGGGAATAATTCACCCCTCCACTTT	CASSAQGNNSPLHF
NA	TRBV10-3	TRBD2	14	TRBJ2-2	TGTGCCATATCGGGGGGTCGGAAAACCGGGGAGCTGTTTTTT	CAISGGRKTGELFF
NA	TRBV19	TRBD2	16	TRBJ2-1	TGTGCCAGTAGTATAGGACTAGCGGGGGGGCAGAATGAGCAGTTCTTC	CASSIGLAGGQNEQFF
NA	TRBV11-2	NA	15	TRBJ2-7	TGTGCCAGCAGCCCAAACACTAGGAACTCCTACGAGCAGTACTTC	CASSPNTRNSYEQYF
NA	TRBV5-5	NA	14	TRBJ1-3	TGTGCCAGCAGCTCAGCAGGGTCGGGAAACACCATATATTTT	CASSSAGSGNTIYF
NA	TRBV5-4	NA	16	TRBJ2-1	TGTGCCAGCAGCTTGGCTTCCGGACGGACTTACAATGAGCAGTTCTTC	CASSLASGRTYNEQFF
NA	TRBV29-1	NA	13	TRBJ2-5	TGCAGCGGCAGGACAGGAGGGCGAGAGACCCAGTACTTC	CSGRTGGRETQYF
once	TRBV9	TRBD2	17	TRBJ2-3	TGTGCCAGCAGCGCACTCCCTAGCGGGGGGCGGTCGGATACGCAGTATTTT	CASSALPSGGRSDTQYF
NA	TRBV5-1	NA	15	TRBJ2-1	TGCGCCAGCAGCTTTGCTCCGAGCTCCTACAATGAGCAGTTCTTC	CASSFAPSSYNEQFF
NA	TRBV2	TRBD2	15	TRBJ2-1	TGTGCCAGCAGTCTACTAGCGGGGGGCTACAATGAGCAGTTCTTC	CASSLLAGGYNEQFF
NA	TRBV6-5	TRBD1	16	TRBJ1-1	TGTGCCAGCAGTTACTTAGCCACAGGGGCCGACACTGAAGCTTTCTTT	CASSYLATGADTEAFF
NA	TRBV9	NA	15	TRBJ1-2	TGTGCCAGCAGCCCCCCGATGAACATAAACTATGGCTACACCTTC	CASSPPMNINYGYTF
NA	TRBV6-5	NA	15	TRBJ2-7	TGTGCCAGCAGGAAACAGGGACCTATCTCCTACGAGCAGTACTTC	CASRKQGPISYEQYF
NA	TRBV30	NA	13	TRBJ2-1	TGTGCCTGGAGCTGGGGTATGGGGGGTGAGCAGTTCTTC	CAWSWGMGGEQFF